These 20 T cell receptor beta chains share one sample of origin, sequenced in a study of shared clonotypes between healthy human individuals. Measured with immunoSEQ multiplex PCR; TCRdb has only the in-frame clones, and not every one. The top ten clones hold 0.3% to 0.4% of a sample with 2,500,000 or so clones, about 90% of them seen once. The sequenced sample was naive CD4+ T cells from PBMCs. Subset: CD45RA+ positively selected. The receptors shown here come from a man between 18 and 35 years old in good health. Some clones in this sample may be carry-over from other donors' samples.

The gene calls are TRBV15 and TRBJ1-4; 7 bases map to TRBD1. Unmatched junction bases numbered 7, after V lost 0 bases and J lost 0 bases. The CDR3 runs to 18 residues. Germline loops: CDR1 LNHNV, CDR2 YYDKDF (reference sequence). CDR3: CATSRDLFRGTTNEKLFF. The CDR3 DNA reads as TGTGCCACCAGCAGAGACCTCTTCAGGGGGACAACTAATGAAAAACTGTTTTTT.

This clone was seen a few times. The chain couples TRBV10-1 to TRBJ1-1; D gene ambiguous. In germline, CDR1 is WNHNN, CDR2 SYGVQD (reference sequence). With 1 base removed from V and 2 bases from J, the gap between germline ends came to 8 bases. The CDR3 runs to 14 residues. CDR3 sequence: CASSEYSYNTEAFF. The CDR3 DNA sequence: TGCGCCAGCAGTGAGTACAGCTACAACACTGAAGCTTTCTTT.

The J gene is TRBJ2-5, the V gene TRBV28, with a tentative D call TRBD2 (6 bases). This CDR3 contains 13 residues. Trimming left V 10 bases short and J 5 bases short, with 17 bases between. Looked up from germline, CDR1 is MDHEN and CDR2 is SYDVKM. CDR3 nucleotide sequence: TGTGCCACCGACCCCTCCGGGAGTGAGACCCAGTACTTC. Translated, it gives CATDPSGSETQYF.

The chain uses TRBV7-9 and TRBJ2-5; possible D gene TRBD2, 7 bases. Between the trimmed V and J ends, which lost 6 bases and 4 bases, there was a span of 18 bases. This CDR3 contains 15 residues. Germline lookup yields CDR1 SEHNR and CDR2 FQNEAQ (reference sequence). The CDR3 reads CASRLTAGARETQYF. CDR3 in DNA: TGTGCCAGCAGACTTACGGCGGGGGCGCGAGAGACCCAGTACTTC.

The rearrangement joins TRBV30 to TRBJ1-1; D remains unclear. V was clipped by 4 bases and J by 6 bases, with 9 bases between them. This CDR3 is 11 amino acids long. Germline assignment: CDR1 GTSNPN and CDR2 SVGIG (reference sequence). The CDR3, as DNA: TGTGCCTGGAAAAGGACCTCTGAAGCTTTCTTT. This translates into CAWKRTSEAFF.

J is TRBJ2-3 and V is TRBV4-3, with 7 nucleotides matching TRBD2. This CDR3 comprises 15 residues. The J segment lost 5 bases and the V segment lost 1 base, leaving 6 bases of the junction unmatched. Germline CDR1 and CDR2: LGHNA and YSLEER. For the CDR3, the DNA is TGCGCCAGCAGCCAAGTGTCCGCGGGAGAAGATACGCAGTATTTT. Its translation: CASSQVSAGEDTQYF.

This clone was seen just once. The chain combines TRBV6-5 with TRBJ2-7; perhaps TRBD2 as D (5 bases). The CDR3 length is 16 residues. The germline V gene encodes CDR1 MNHEY and CDR2 SVGAGI. Trimming took 0 bases from V and 7 from J, leaving 19 bases between them. CDR3 coding DNA: TGTGCCAGCAGTTACTCGGAGAGACTGCGCTCGGGGGAGCAGTACTTC. Translating it yields CASSYSERLRSGEQYF.

V and J are TRBV29-1 and TRBJ1-2; 7 nucleotides line up with TRBD1. The ends lost 1 base at V and 4 bases at J; junction bases unmatched: 3. Germline V CDR1 and CDR2: SQVTM, ANQGSEA. The length of the CDR3 is 13 residues. CDR3 loop: CSVEGQGGYGYTF. The CDR3 DNA follows: TGCAGCGTTGAAGGACAGGGAGGCTATGGCTACACCTTC.

The chain carries TRBV5-4 and TRBJ2-3; 10 bases line up with TRBD2. V lost 1 base and J lost 4; bases outside the gene matches: 3. Germline CDR1 is SGHNT and CDR2 is YYREEE (reference sequence). This CDR3 is 15 amino acids long. The CDR3 protein is CASSLLAGAADTQYF. The CDR3 DNA reads TGTGCCAGCAGCTTGCTAGCGGGAGCGGCAGATACGCAGTATTTT.

This rearrangement joins TRBV27 to TRBJ1-2; D unclear. The CDR3 loop spans 14 amino acids. CDR1 is MNHEY and CDR2 is SMNVEV in the germline V gene (reference sequence). V was pared by 4 bases and J by 2 bases, with 11 bases between. The CDR3 loop reads CASSSTGTNYGYTF. The DNA for the CDR3 is TGTGCCAGCAGTTCAACCGGCACCAACTATGGCTACACCTTC.

Comment on this clone: Within the sample, other DNA sequences also encode this same CDR3. This chain connects TRBV7-9 to TRBJ1-4, with TRBD1 matching over 7 bases. Germline loops: CDR1 SEHNR, CDR2 FQNEAQ (reference sequence). The CDR3 has 14 amino acids. V trimming: 1 base; J trimming: 6 bases; junction bases outside the gene matches: 2. The CDR3 nucleotides read TGTGCCAGCAGCTTAGGGCAGGGGGATGAAAAACTGTTTTTT. Translation gives CASSLGQGDEKLFF.

DNA of the CDR3: TGTGCCAGCAGCCAAGAACGTCGGGGACTTTATGGCTACACCTTC. Its translation is CASSQERRGLYGYTF. The chain uses TRBV14 and TRBJ1-2; D may be TRBD1 (5 bases). The germline V and J ends were trimmed by 0 bases and 5 bases, with 13 bases remaining between them. CDR1 and CDR2 from the germline V gene are SGHDN and FVKESK. This CDR3 has 15 amino acids. Together with reference TRBV14 and TRBJ1-2, the CDR3 gives the full variable domain: EAGVTQFPSHSVIEKGQTVTLRCDPISGHDNLYWYRRVMGKEIKFLLHFVKESKQDESGMPNNRFLAERTGGTYSTLKVQPAELEDSGVYFCASSQERRGLYGYTFGSGTRLTVV.

The rearrangement joins TRBV29-1 to TRBJ2-7; maybe TRBD1 (6 bases). From germline, CDR1 is SQVTM and CDR2 ANQGSEA. Trimming took off 6 bases at V and 5 bases at J, with 20 bases between the two ends. This CDR3 has 14 residues. DNA for the CDR3: TGCAGCGTAGTCGAGGTGGGGGCCGGGGACGAGCAGTACTTC. Translating gives CSVVEVGAGDEQYF.

The chain uses TRBV5-8 and TRBJ2-7; TRBD2 agrees at 9 bases. The V segment lost 0 bases and the J segment 0 bases; nucleotides outside the gene matches: 16. Germline lookup yields CDR1 SGHTS and CDR2 YDEGEE. The CDR3 has 20 amino acids. CDR3 sequence reads: CASSLVWSLSGRYSSYEQYF. The CDR3 region has the DNA TGTGCCAGCAGCTTGGTTTGGTCCCTCAGCGGGAGGTACAGCTCCTACGAGCAGTACTTC.

This chain connects TRBV2 to TRBJ1-5, with unresolved D. The CDR3 contains 15 residues. Trimming removed 2 bases from V and 5 bases from J, with 13 bases in between. Germline V gene lookup returns CDR1 SNHLY and CDR2 FYNNEI. The CDR3: CASSEYSGQYQPQHF. The CDR3 bases are TGTGCCAGCAGTGAATACAGTGGGCAATATCAGCCCCAGCATTTT.

This rearrangement joins TRBV28 to TRBJ2-7, with D perhaps TRBD2 (5 bases). From germline, CDR1 is MDHEN and CDR2 SYDVKM. V lost 7 bases and J 4 bases, leaving 11 bases between the germline ends. This CDR3 is built from 12 residues. The CDR3 coding sequence is TGTGCCAGCACCACTACGGGGTACGAGCAGTACTTC. It yields the protein CASTTTGYEQYF.

This clone has only one observation. The chain joins TRBV7-3 to TRBJ2-1; D gene unclear. The germline V gene encodes CDR1 SGHTA and CDR2 FQGTGA. The CDR3 loop spans 13 amino acids. Trimming stripped 5 bases from V and 9 bases from J, with 14 bases between. CDR3 amino acids: CASSATTGGEQFF. The CDR3 DNA reads as TGTGCCAGCAGCGCGACGACTGGTGGTGAGCAGTTCTTC.

This chain links TRBV27 with TRBJ2-1; D is perhaps TRBD1 (7 bases). Germline-derived CDR1 and CDR2 are MNHEY and SMNVEV (reference sequence). The CDR3 loop spans 20 amino acids. Trimming took off 0 bases at V and 0 bases at J, with 21 bases between the two ends. The CDR3 loop is CASSLSIWQGGASSYNEQFF. CDR3 nucleotide sequence: TGTGCCAGCAGTTTATCGATCTGGCAGGGGGGCGCCAGCTCCTACAATGAGCAGTTCTTC.

CDR3 in DNA: TGTGCCAGCAGCCCGGGGAGTGGGAGGAGGGCCAACGTCCTGACTTTC. This sequence encodes CASSPGSGRRANVLTF. The J gene is TRBJ2-6, the V gene TRBV7-9; weak D call: TRBD2 (6 bases). This CDR3 region has 16 residues. Trimming cost V 5 bases and J 5 bases, with 16 bases left between them. Germline CDR1 and CDR2: SEHNR and FQNEAQ (reference sequence).

This chain links TRBV15 with TRBJ2-3; no definite D call. CDR1 is LNHNV, CDR2 YYDKDF, per germline (reference sequence). V gave up 2 bases and J gave up 2 bases, with 8 bases separating them. This CDR3 has 14 residues. This chain's CDR3 is CATSRRENTDTQYF. CDR3 coding DNA: TGTGCCACCAGCAGAAGGGAAAACACAGATACGCAGTATTTT.